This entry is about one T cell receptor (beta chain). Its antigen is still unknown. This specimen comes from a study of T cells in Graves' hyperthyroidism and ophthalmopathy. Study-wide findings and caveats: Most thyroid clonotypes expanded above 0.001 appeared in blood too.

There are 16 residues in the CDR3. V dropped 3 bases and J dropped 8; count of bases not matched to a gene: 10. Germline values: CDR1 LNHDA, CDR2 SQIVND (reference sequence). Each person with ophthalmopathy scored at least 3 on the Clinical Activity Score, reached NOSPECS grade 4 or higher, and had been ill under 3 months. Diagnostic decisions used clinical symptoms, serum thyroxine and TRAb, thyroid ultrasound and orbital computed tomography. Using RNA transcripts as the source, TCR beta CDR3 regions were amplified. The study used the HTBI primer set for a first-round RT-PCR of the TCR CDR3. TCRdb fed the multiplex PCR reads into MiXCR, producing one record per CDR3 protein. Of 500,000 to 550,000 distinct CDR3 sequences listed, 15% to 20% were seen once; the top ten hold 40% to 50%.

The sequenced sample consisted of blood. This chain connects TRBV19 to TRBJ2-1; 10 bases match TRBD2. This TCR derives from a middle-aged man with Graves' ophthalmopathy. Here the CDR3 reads CASSMLPSGGYDEQFF. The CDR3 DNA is TGTGCCAGTAGTATGCTTCCTAGCGGGGGTTATGATGAGCAGTTCTTC.